The 2 T cell receptor beta chains below were found in one sample sequenced in a study of blood T cell repertoires in COVID-19. Produced via immunoSEQ multiplex PCR; TCRdb's table is partial and in-frame only. The sample holds approximately 14,000 clones, around 82% seen once. The sample was peripheral blood. The source of these receptors is a human donor in a cohort sampled during active COVID-19.

This clone appeared a single time. The chain links TRBV6-6 to TRBJ2-5; D call uncertain. The length of the CDR3 is 11 residues. Looked up from germline, CDR1 is MNHNY and CDR2 is SVGAGI (reference sequence). V shed 5 bases and J shed 4 bases, with 5 bases lying between them. This CDR3 is CASSKRETQYF. For the CDR3, the DNA is TGTGCCAGCAGTAAGCGAGAGACCCAGTACTTC.

The V gene is TRBV5-1, the J gene TRBJ2-3, with TRBD1 matching over 10 bases. The germline gives CDR1 SGHRS, CDR2 YFSETQ. V trimming: 0 bases; J trimming: 5 bases; junction bases outside the gene matches: 6. This CDR3 has 16 amino acids. CDR3 nucleotides: TGCGCCAGCAGCTTGGGCCCGGGACAGGGGCAAGATACGCAGTATTTT. It is translated as CASSLGPGQGQDTQYF.